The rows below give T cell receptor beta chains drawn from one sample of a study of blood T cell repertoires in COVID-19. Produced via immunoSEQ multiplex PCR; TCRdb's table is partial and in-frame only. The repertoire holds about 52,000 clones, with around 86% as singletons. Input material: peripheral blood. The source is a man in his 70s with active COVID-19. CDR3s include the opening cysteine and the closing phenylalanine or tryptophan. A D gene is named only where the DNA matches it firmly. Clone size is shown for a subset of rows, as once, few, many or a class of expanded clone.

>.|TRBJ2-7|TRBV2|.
CASTSPGLSSYEQYF
TGTGCCAGCACCTCCCCGGGACTCAGCTCCTACGAGCAGTACTTC
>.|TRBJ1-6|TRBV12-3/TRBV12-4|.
CASSQYNSPLHF
TGTGCCAGCAGCCAGTATAATTCACCCCTCCACTTT
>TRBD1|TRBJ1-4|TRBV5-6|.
CASSSGTGEEKLFF
TGTGCCAGCAGCTCCGGGACAGGGGAGGAAAAACTGTTTTTT
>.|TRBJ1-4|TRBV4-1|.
CASSQDRAKLFF
TGCGCCAGCAGCCAAGACAGGGCAAAACTGTTTTTT
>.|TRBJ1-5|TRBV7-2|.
CASSLVGQVNQPQHF
TGTGCCAGCAGCCTAGTTGGGCAGGTCAATCAGCCCCAGCATTTT
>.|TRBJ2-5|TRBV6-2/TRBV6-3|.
CASSYSANRQETQYF
TGTGCCAGCAGTTACTCAGCAAATCGACAAGAGACCCAGTACTTC
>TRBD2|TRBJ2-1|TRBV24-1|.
CATRDGTSDSYNEQFF
TGTGCCACCAGAGATGGGACTAGCGATAGCTACAATGAGCAGTTCTTC
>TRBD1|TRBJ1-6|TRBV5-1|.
CASRLQGTDSPLHF
TGCGCCAGCAGATTACAGGGGACCGACTCACCCCTCCACTTT
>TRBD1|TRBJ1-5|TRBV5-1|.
CASSLAGQGGQPQHF
TGCGCCAGCAGCTTGGCCGGACAGGGCGGTCAGCCCCAGCATTTT
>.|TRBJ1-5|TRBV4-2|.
CASSQDEGPQHF
TGTGCCAGCAGCCAGGACGAGGGGCCCCAGCATTTT
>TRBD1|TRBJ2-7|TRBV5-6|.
CASSLGDRVSYEQYF
TGTGCCAGCAGCTTAGGGGACAGGGTTTCCTACGAGCAGTACTTC
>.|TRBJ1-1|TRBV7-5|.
CVRSPRSVQGAEAFF
TGTGTCAGAAGCCCAAGGTCGGTTCAGGGCGCTGAAGCTTTCTTT
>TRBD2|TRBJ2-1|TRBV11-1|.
CASSLALAGAYNEQFF
TGTGCCAGCAGCTTAGCGCTAGCGGGGGCATACAATGAGCAGTTCTTC
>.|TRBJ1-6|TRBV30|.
CAWSYRELNSPLHF
TGTGCCTGGAGTTACAGGGAACTTAATTCACCCCTCCACTTT
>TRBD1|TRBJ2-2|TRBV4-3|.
CASSQVGTGWGGELFF
TGCGCCAGCAGCCAAGTTGGGACAGGTTGGGGCGGGGAGCTGTTTTTT
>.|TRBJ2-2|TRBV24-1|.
CATSDPTRASGELFF
TGTGCCACCAGTGACCCGACTAGGGCATCCGGGGAGCTGTTTTTT
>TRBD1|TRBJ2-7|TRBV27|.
CASSLNMVLDRGHEQYF
TGTGCCAGCAGTTTAAATATGGTCCTTGACAGGGGTCATGAGCAGTACTTC
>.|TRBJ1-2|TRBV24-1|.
CATSDPSGPYGYTF
TGTGCCACCAGTGACCCATCAGGGCCATATGGCTACACCTTC
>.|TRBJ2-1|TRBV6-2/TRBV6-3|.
CASSYLTGEQFF
TGTGCCAGCAGTTACTTAACGGGTGAGCAGTTCTTC
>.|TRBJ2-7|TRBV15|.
CATSLRRGGYEQYF
TGTGCCACCAGCTTGCGTAGGGGGGGATACGAGCAGTACTTC
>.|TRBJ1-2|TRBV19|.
CASRDRSYGYTF
TGTGCCAGTAGGGACAGATCTTATGGCTACACCTTC
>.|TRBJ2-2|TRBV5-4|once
CASSLGRTTNTGELFF
TGTGCCAGCAGCTTGGGGAGGACGACGAACACCGGGGAGCTGTTTTTT